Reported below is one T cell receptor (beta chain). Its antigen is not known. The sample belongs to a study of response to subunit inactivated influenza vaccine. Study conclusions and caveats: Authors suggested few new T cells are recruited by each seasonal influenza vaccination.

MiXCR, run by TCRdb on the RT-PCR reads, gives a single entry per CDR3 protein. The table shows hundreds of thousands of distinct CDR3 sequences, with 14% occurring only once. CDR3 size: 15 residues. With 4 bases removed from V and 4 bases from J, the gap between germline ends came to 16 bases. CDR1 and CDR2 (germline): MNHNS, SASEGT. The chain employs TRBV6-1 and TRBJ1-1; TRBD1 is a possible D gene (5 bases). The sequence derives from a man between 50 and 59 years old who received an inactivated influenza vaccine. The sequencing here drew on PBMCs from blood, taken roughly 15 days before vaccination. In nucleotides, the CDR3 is TGTGCCAGCAGTGCCCACGGGGGGGAAGGCACTGAAGCTTTCTTT. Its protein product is CASSAHGGEGTEAFF.